This TCR beta chain was identified in a study of memory CD4+ T cells and cytomegalovirus serostatus (dated by TCRdb to the late 2010s). In the study overall: A total of roughly 35 healthy Belgian adults, of whom 9 were CMV seropositive and about 24 were CMV seronegative, were included in the cohort. To replicate a published TCR-based CMV serostatus classifier, the researchers sequenced the CD4+ memory TCRbeta repertoires of a Belgian cohort whose cytomegalovirus serostatus was known.

V and J are truncated by 3 bases and 2 bases respectively, leaving an intervening sequence of 10 bases. The CDR3 sequence holds 14 residues, the cysteine and phenylalanine included. Only CDR3 DNA is held: 42 bases, read in frame from base 1. Via the germline V gene, CDR1 is MDHEN and CDR2 SYDVKM. The Quick-DNA Microprep Kit was used to extract genomic DNA from the sorted cells. TCRbeta DNA was amplified with the immunoSEQ hsTCRbeta kit following the manufacturer's protocol. An Illumina MiSeq instrument was used to sequence the TCRbeta libraries. The published analysis was carried out like this. After out-of-frame sequences were removed, 2 million to 2.5 million distinct TCRbeta sequences remained, averaging approximately 68,000 per individual. Each individual was scored by the count of roughly 160 previously reported CMV-associated TCRbeta sequences and the total productive distinct TCRbeta count. A beta-binomial model was reimplemented in Python, and random forests from scikit-learn, run with default parameters, were trained on data from the US cohort. Classifier performance on the Belgian cohort was summarized as median AUC with percentile confidence intervals over 10,000 bootstrap iterations. TCRdb retrieved this table from immuneACCESS and kept in-frame rearrangements only. Not all clones are present; in checked studies, unresolved V genes account for under half, and no reason is known for the remainder. V and J calls plus clone size are reproduced from that table; the DNA served to infer D and trimming. The sample records about 92,000 clones, 75% to 85% of which are singletons. 3.6% of the sample comes from the top ten.

A FACSAria II was used to sort memory CD4+ T cells, defined as single viable CD3+CD4+CD8-CD45RO+ cells. To determine CMV serostatus, a Roche Elecsys assay was used that detects serum IgG against CMV pp150, pp28, p38 and p52. Following thawing, total CD4+ T cells were enriched through positive selection using CD4 magnetic microbeads. The samples came from a separate study whose specific focus was interrogating the CD4+ T cell memory repertoire. Peripheral blood mononuclear cells were isolated and cryopreserved according to standard operating procedures, and serum was kept at -80 degrees C. CD3-PerCP (BW264/56), CD4-APC (RPA-T4), CD45RO-PE (UCHT1) and CD8-Pacific Orange (3B5) antibodies were used for staining, and non-viable cells were excluded with Sytox blue. Overall study outcomes, separate from this receptor: The original-framework classifier achieved a median bootstrapped AUC of around 0.95 with a 95% CI of 0.76-1.00 on the Belgian cohort. Results were interpreted as suggesting that the CMV-associated TCR signature is largely present in the CD4+ memory repertoire. Only CD4+CD45RO+ memory cells were sequenced, in contrast to the original study, in which naive and memory CD4+ and CD8+ populations were covered. For CMV serostatus prediction, a median bootstrapped AUC of approximately 0.95 was reached with the original framework, and a median bootstrapped AUC of around 0.89 was reached with a US-trained random forest. Of over 150 previously reported CMV-associated TCRbeta sequences, approximately 70 appeared in the CD4+ memory repertoires, each in one to five individuals.

Worth noting for this clone: Its antigen remains undetermined. Base qualities are missing; no much larger clone stands one base away.

This receptor was obtained from an adult in good health and CMV-seropositive. The chain is made from TRBV28 and TRBJ2-5; a tentative D call is TRBD1 (5 bases match). Input material: memory CD4+ T cells from blood. CDR3 region: CASSFSTGQETQYF. The sequenced DNA is TGTGCCAGCAGTTTTAGTACAGGACAAGAGACCCAGTACTTC.